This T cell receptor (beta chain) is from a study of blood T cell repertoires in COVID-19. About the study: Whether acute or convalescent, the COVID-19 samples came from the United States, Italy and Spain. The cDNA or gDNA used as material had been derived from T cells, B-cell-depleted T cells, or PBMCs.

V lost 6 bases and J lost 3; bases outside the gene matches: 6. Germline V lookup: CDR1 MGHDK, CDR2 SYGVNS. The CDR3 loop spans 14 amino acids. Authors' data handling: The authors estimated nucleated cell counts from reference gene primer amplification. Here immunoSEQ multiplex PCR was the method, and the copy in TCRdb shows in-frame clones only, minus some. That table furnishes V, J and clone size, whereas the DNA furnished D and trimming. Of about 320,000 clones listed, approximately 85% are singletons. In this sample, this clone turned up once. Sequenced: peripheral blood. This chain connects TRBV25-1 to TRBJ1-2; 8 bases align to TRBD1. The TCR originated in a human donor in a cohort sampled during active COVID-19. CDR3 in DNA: TGTGCCAGCAGGCCCGGACAGGGCTACTATGGCTACACCTTC. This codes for CASRPGQGYYGYTF.